What follows is one TCR beta chain and its context. This record belongs to a study of blood T cells in healthy people across ages. Every donor provided roughly 10 milliliters of peripheral blood. A minimum of 5 micrograms of total RNA was extracted per sample. Next came a second PCR, run for about 7 to 12 cycles, which used a sample-barcoded 5' primer along with a J-beta primer mix. Template switching added a 12-random-nucleotide identifier to every cDNA molecule. Every sample gave at least 2.5 million paired-end reads containing CDR3. TCRdb re-analysed the 5' RACE reads in MiXCR, keeping a single row per CDR3 protein. Among hundreds of thousands of distinct CDR3 sequences listed, about half were seen once. Germline V lookup: CDR1 SGHTA, CDR2 FQGTGA. This CDR3 comprises 13 residues.

Sequenced material: blood. The V gene is TRBV7-3, the J gene TRBJ2-5, with D perhaps matching TRBD2 (7 bases). The end of the DNA aligns better with TRBJ2-7, so the J call may be wrong. The sequence was collected from a woman in her sixties in good health. CDR3 protein: CASSHGGGGEQYF. For the CDR3, the DNA is TGTGCCAGCAGCCATGGGGGGGGCGGCGAGCAGTACTTC.